The source of this T cell receptor beta chain is a study of OX40 agonist ivuxolimab in advanced cancers. CDR3 length: 17 residues. Per germline, CDR1 SGHTA and CDR2 FQGNSA. The ends lost 1 base at V and 8 bases at J; junction bases unmatched: 10. As for this clone: Its antigen is as yet unknown.

Method: immunoSEQ multiplex PCR; TCRdb's copy keeps in-frame clones and lacks some. The data contain 70,000 to 95,000 clones, roughly 90% of them singletons. Study observations and caveats: Some of the lowest clonal expansion was seen in partial responders at 0.1-3.0 mg/kg.

The rearrangement joins TRBV7-2 to TRBJ2-1, with 11 bases that match TRBD2. The source material was CD4+ or CD8+ T cells sorted from blood, sampled in a trial of the OX40 agonist ivuxolimab. This TCR derives from an adult with an advanced solid tumor such as melanoma, head and neck, liver or kidney cancer. This CDR3 reads CASSLVSSGRFNDEQFF. CDR3 bases: TGTGCCAGCAGCTTAGTGTCTAGCGGGAGGTTTAACGATGAGCAGTTCTTC.